Sequencing of this T cell receptor (beta chain) was carried out in a study of blood T cell repertoires in COVID-19. Across the whole study: Sites across the United States, Italy and Spain contributed samples from acute and convalescent COVID-19. Sources were T cells, B-cell-depleted T cells, or PBMCs; the material itself was cDNA or gDNA.

Germline V CDR1 and CDR2: LNHDA, SQIVND (reference sequence). The CDR3 is 13 amino acids. J gave up 9 bases and V 10 bases, and 5 bases lay outside the gene matches. Methods used by the authors: Amplification of reference gene primers was used by the study to estimate nucleated cell counts. Measured with immunoSEQ multiplex PCR; TCRdb has only the in-frame clones, and not every one. V and J calls and clone size are those listed in that table; D and trimming were worked out from the DNA. The sample includes under 80,000 clones, 83% of them seen just once. This receptor was taken from a woman in her fifties or sixties with acute or convalescent COVID-19. This sequence joins TRBV19 and TRBJ1-6; TRBD1 agrees at 11 bases. The material sequenced was peripheral blood. CDR3 protein: CATGQGAASPLHF. DNA for the CDR3: TGTGCCACTGGACAGGGGGCGGCTTCACCCCTCCACTTT.